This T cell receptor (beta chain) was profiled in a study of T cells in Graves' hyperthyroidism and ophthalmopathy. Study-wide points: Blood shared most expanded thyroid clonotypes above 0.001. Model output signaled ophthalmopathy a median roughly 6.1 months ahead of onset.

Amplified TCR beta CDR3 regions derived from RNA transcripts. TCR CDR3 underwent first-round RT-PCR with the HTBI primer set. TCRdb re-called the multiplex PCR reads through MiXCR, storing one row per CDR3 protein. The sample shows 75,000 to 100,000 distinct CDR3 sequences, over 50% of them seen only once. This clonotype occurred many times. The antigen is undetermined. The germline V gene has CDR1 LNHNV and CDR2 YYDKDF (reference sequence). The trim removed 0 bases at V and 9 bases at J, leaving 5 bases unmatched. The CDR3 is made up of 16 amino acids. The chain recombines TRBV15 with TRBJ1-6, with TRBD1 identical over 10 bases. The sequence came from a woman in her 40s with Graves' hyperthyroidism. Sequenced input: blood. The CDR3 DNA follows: TGTGCCACCAGCAGAGATGGACAGGGGGATGGTTCACCCCTCCACTTT. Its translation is CATSRDGQGDGSPLHF.